This TCR beta chain came from a study of blood T cells in healthy people across ages (dated by TCRdb to between 2015 and 2017). About the investigation overall: In model experiments, template switching captured about one uniquely barcoded TCR beta cDNA molecule for every two T cells. Using deep sequencing normalized with unique cDNA molecular identifiers, the study measured how TCR beta repertoire diversity changes with age. The donors were split into four age groups: young (average about 16 years), middle-aged (roughly 39), aged (more than 60) and long-lived (roughly 86). Using the same blood draw, the study looked at two additional independent replicas of 1 million unique cDNA reads for two donors, one aged 18 to 30 and the other aged 80 or older. Overall study results and their limits: Conclusive comparison of naive and antigen-experienced compartments was prevented by the profiling of bulk unsorted PBMCs. Compared with the aged group, more naive CD4+ T cells, fewer expanded clones and increased TCR diversity were shown by the long-lived group, suggesting age selection. The CMV infection status of donors was not known, potentially confounding age-related changes in expanded clonotypes. Observed TCR beta diversity per million T cells fell roughly linearly with age, and a significant reduction was already apparent by age roughly 40. A strong correlation was found between observed TCR beta diversity and the percentage of naive T cells measured by flow cytometry. Estimates of total diversity based on one million sequenced T cells were considered lower bounds and underestimates.

Libraries were made using 5' RACE. Reads for this sample came from an Illumina HiSeq 2500. A second roughly 7 to 11 cycle PCR used a sample-barcoded 5' primer and a J-beta primer mix. A unique molecular identifier was introduced onto each TCR beta cDNA molecule by a template-switch 5' adaptor carrying 12 random nucleotides. Each sample yielded at least 2.5 million CDR3-containing paired-end reads. The Mint cDNA synthesis kit, primed by a TRBC-specific oligonucleotide, was used to synthesize first-strand cDNA from all RNA. After uracil-DNA glycosylase treatment, a first 18-cycle PCR used universal primers M1SS and BC2_uni_R on all cDNA. Regarding the original processing steps: Normalization of each sample was performed by random selection of 1 million high-quality reads, each carrying a distinct molecular identifier. Reads sharing molecular identifiers were discarded rather than binned into consensus sequences. MiTCR, set to a Q25 quality threshold and the strictest error-elimination algorithm, was used for CDR3 identification, clonotype clustering and error correction. Lower-bound total TCR beta diversity was estimated with a nonparametric unseen species model using Euler transformation. TCRdb handled the public reads itself, with Q25 trimming in fastp and clone calling in MiXCR, and kept productive beta chains. Every CDR3 protein is listed once, alongside the most common genes and DNA of its rows. The V and J calls were determined by TCRdb, not by the authors. The sample table shows more than 900,000 distinct CDR3 sequences, and approximately 25% are seen once. The ten largest clones represent about 0.8% of the sample.

As regards this clonotype: There is no known antigen for this receptor. At one end the junction does not follow the germline gene, possibly because of a read error.

Donors were a few dozen systemically healthy Caucasian individuals from Russia aged roughly 6 to 95 years. Around 9.9 milliliters of peripheral blood were collected from each donor into EDTA-treated Vacutainer tubes. Ficoll-Paque density-gradient centrifugation was used to isolate PBMCs, with at least 6 million obtained per sample. Total RNA, at least 5 micrograms per sample, was extracted from PBMCs with Trizol reagent. Naive CD45RAhigh/CD27high T cell percentages were measured by flow cytometry on a PBMC aliquot from every donor. The cysteine opens and the phenylalanine closes a CDR3 of 18 amino acids. The only DNA kept is the CDR3, 54 bases in frame from the first base. Taken from the germline V gene, the CDR1 and CDR2 loops are SGHVS and FNYEAQ. These records were also assigned to another study, of T cells of mothers and their children. The second source states: The donors were nine systemically healthy Caucasian individuals, made up of three mothers and their six children. cDNA synthesis used all of the extracted RNA, with roughly 1.5 ug of RNA in each 15 ul reaction. In the second PCR, sample barcodes and 2-4 random nucleotides were introduced via the M1S primer. Each mother yielded over 9.5 million TCR beta CDR3 reads and each child 3 million or so reads. TCR recombination output is similarly shaped by thymic selection in related and unrelated pairs, with a minor effect exerted by inherited differences. Related mother-child pairs always showed normalized repertoire overlap that was slightly higher than in unrelated mother-child pairs, though the difference was never significant. No persistent microchimeric T cell clones were found, with a detection sensitivity of approximately 100 clones per million clonotypes. Deep NGS was used in the study to compare the TCR beta repertoires of mothers and children and to look for features that separate related mother-child pairs from unrelated individuals. Mothers averaged roughly 40 +/- 4 years of age and children averaged about 12 +/- 4 years. Libraries were sequenced on Illumina HiSeq 2000 with 100+100 nt paired-end reads after adapter ligation with NEBNext reagents. To avoid cross-contamination, the mother libraries and the child libraries were prepared a month apart and sequenced in separate runs. For each donor, between about 500,000 and 2,200,000 distinct TCR beta clonotypes were identified. Naive TCR beta clonotypes were estimated from low-frequency clonotypes matched to each donor's FACS-determined naive share, without sorting.

Here the chain combines TRBV7-6 and TRBJ1-4; tentative D gene TRBD1, with 5 bases matching. The receptor was isolated from a girl aged 2 to 9 in good health. Sequenced material: blood. The CDR3 region has the sequence CASSFSTEPLATNGKLFF. The DNA reads TGTGCCAGCAGCTTCTCGACAGAGCCGCTAGCAACTAATGGAAAACTGTTTTTT.